The 6 T cell receptor beta chains presented below share a single source sample, sequenced in a study of T-cell reconstitution after alpha-beta-depleted transplantation in children. Preparing the TCRbeta library involved the use of unique molecular identifiers. TCRdb re-called the PCR reads through MiXCR, storing one row per CDR3 protein. The table lists around 420,000 distinct CDR3 sequences, about a sixth of them singletons. Sequencing was performed on PBMCs, mostly from graft donor cells, taken 360 days after TCRalphabeta/CD19-depleted stem cell transplant. The receptor source for this set is a boy under three years old who had a stem cell transplant for Wiskott-Aldrich syndrome, so the T cells may come from the graft donor.

The chain recombines TRBV20-1 with TRBJ2-1; 12 bases line up with TRBD2. The V gene end was trimmed by 1 base and the J gene end by 4 bases; junction bases not matched to a gene: 8. Per germline, CDR1 DFQATT and CDR2 SNEGSKA (reference sequence). The CDR3 runs to 17 residues. The CDR3 protein is CSARVLAGGMRYNEQFF. In DNA form, the CDR3 reads TGCAGTGCTAGAGTACTAGCGGGAGGTATGAGGTACAATGAGCAGTTCTTC.

This clonotype turned up a few times. The CDR3 DNA reads as TGTGCCACAGGACAGGGGAGGGACGAGCAGTACTTC. Its protein is CATGQGRDEQYF. This rearrangement joins TRBV10-3 to TRBJ2-7, with 9 bases matching TRBD1. CDR3 length equals 12 residues. Germline V lookup: CDR1 ENHRY, CDR2 SYGVKD. After removal of 10 bases from V and 5 bases from J, the junction contained 6 bases not matched to a gene.

The J gene is TRBJ2-1, the V gene TRBV5-1; TRBD2 agrees at 11 bases. This CDR3 is built from 16 residues. Germline V gene data show CDR1 as SGHRS and CDR2 as YFSETQ. V lost 0 bases, J lost 6 bases, and 5 bases stayed unmatched. CDR3 nucleotide sequence: TGCGCCAGCAGCTTGGGGACTAGCGGGCCCGTCAATGAGCAGTTCTTC. This translates into CASSLGTSGPVNEQFF. The complete variable domain, with remaining parts taken from reference TRBV5-1 and TRBJ2-1, reads KAGVTQTPRYLIKTRGQQVTLSCSPISGHRSVSWYQQTPGQGLQFLFEYFSETQRNKGNFPGRFSGRQFSNSRSEMNVSTLELGDSALYLCASSLGTSGPVNEQFFGPGTRLTVL.

The chain links TRBV7-8 to TRBJ2-1, with 11 bases aligning to TRBD2. The CDR3 totals 16 residues. The V and J ends lost 7 bases and 8 bases, in that order; junction bases with no gene match: 13. The germline CDR1 and CDR2 sequences are SGHVS and FQNEAQ. The CDR3 DNA reads TGTGCCAGCACCTACCTAGCGGGAGGAATTGGAGATGAGCAGTTCTTC. Translation: CASTYLAGGIGDEQFF.

This chain connects TRBV4-2 to TRBJ2-5, with 8 bases aligning to TRBD1. This CDR3 spans 16 amino acids. Trimming at V came to 1 base and at J to 5 bases, leaving 9 bases not matched to a gene. Germline-derived CDR1 and CDR2 are LGHNA and YNFKEQ. The CDR3 sequence is CASSQGPTGAGETQYF. In nucleotides, the CDR3 is TGTGCCAGCAGCCAAGGCCCGACAGGGGCTGGGGAGACCCAGTACTTC.

This clonotype was counted only a few times. The J gene is TRBJ2-3, the V gene TRBV4-3, with D maybe TRBD1 (6 bases). Germline V gene data show CDR1 as LGHNA and CDR2 as YSLEER. This CDR3 comprises 15 residues. Trimming took off 2 bases at V and 5 bases at J, with 14 bases between the two ends. CDR3 in amino acids: CASSQSGAFLDTQYF. In DNA form, the CDR3 reads TGCGCCAGCAGCCAATCAGGGGCCTTCCTAGATACGCAGTATTTT.